The 3 T cell receptor beta chains below come from one sample, sequenced in a study of blood T cell repertoires in COVID-19. The repertoire was sequenced with immunoSEQ multiplex PCR; TCRdb's copy has only in-frame clones and lacks some. The repertoire holds 95,000 to 120,000 clones, with around nine tenths as singletons. Sequenced material: peripheral blood. The source is a woman between 65 and 79 years old who had recovered from COVID-19.

The chain employs TRBV28 and TRBJ1-4, with TRBD1 matching over 7 bases. CDR3 length: 13 residues. V lost 4 bases to trimming and J lost 8 bases; unmatched junction nucleotides: 4. Germline CDR1 is MDHEN and CDR2 is SYDVKM. The CDR3 DNA reads as TGTGCCAGCAGTTATGCAGGGGGGGAAAAACTGTTTTTT. Its translation: CASSYAGGEKLFF.

The CDR3 region is CASSLGLAGGVGELFF. The CDR3 DNA sequence: TGTGCCAGCAGCTTGGGACTAGCGGGAGGAGTCGGGGAGCTGTTTTTT. This rearrangement joins TRBV7-9 to TRBJ2-2, with 15 nucleotides matching TRBD2. Unmatched junction bases numbered 3, after V lost 3 bases and J lost 7 bases. CDR1 is SEHNR, CDR2 FQNEAQ, per germline (reference sequence). This CDR3 spans 16 amino acids.

The DNA for the CDR3 is TGCAGTGCTAGTCCCTCTTCACTAGCGGGGGAAGTAGATACGCAGTATTTT. Translation: CSASPSSLAGEVDTQYF. The J gene is TRBJ2-3, the V gene TRBV20-1; 11 bases fit TRBD2. With 3 bases clipped from V and 5 bases from J, the junction kept 13 bases outside the gene matches. The CDR3 spans 17 residues. CDR1 and CDR2 from the germline V gene are DFQATT and SNEGSKA (reference sequence).